This T cell receptor beta chain was recorded in a study of T cells after yellow fever vaccination. On the study more broadly: Fractions with few cells were prepared using SMART-Seq v4 Ultra Low Input. Study results and limitations: Contamination by abundant bulk-population clonotypes could be present in FACS-sorted repertoires. When the response was secondary, it was weaker but reached its peak faster, day 5 versus 15.

CDR3 length: 15 amino acids. The germline V gene has CDR1 MNHEY and CDR2 SMNVEV (reference sequence). Trimming at V came to 6 bases and at J to 3 bases, leaving 8 bases not matched to a gene. MiXCR, run by TCRdb on the 5' RACE reads, gives a single entry per CDR3 protein. This table has about 29,000 distinct CDR3 sequences, about 5% appearing once. This clonotype appeared many times. Its matching antigen is unknown. The material sequenced was CD8+ T cells sorted from PBMCs, taken 10 days after the yellow fever booster vaccination. V usage is TRBV27 and J usage is TRBJ2-7; 10 nucleotides align to TRBD2. The sequence came from a man aged 30 to 39 who received the YFV17D yellow fever vaccine. CDR3 loop: CASSLSGTSVYEQYF. Here the CDR3 DNA reads TGTGCCAGCAGCCTATCCGGGACTAGCGTCTACGAGCAGTACTTC.